This T cell receptor beta chain originates from a study of T cell repertoires in cytomegalovirus infection. Overall study findings and caveats: Totalled public TCR beta family frequency picked out people who carried CMV plus the relevant HLA. HLA-C-restricted TCR beta clonotypes specific for CMV led the ex vivo response.

The CDR3 totals 15 residues. V lost 6 bases and J lost 4, with 18 bases in between. One entry per CDR3 protein results from TCRdb running MiXCR on the reads. Of a few hundred thousand distinct CDR3 sequences listed, more than 9% were seen once; the top ten hold over 3.5%. This clonotype was observed many times. Its antigen remains unidentified. This receptor was identified in a human donor in good health (CMV status not recorded). Some clones in this sample may be carry-over from other donors' samples. The chain is built from TRBV12-3 or TRBV12-4 and TRBJ1-1; D is perhaps TRBD1 (6 bases). Sequenced sample: PBMCs. CDR3 bases: TGTGCCAGCAGCACTCGCAGGAGGGGGACCACTGAAGCTTTCTTT. Translated, it gives CASSTRRRGTTEAFF.